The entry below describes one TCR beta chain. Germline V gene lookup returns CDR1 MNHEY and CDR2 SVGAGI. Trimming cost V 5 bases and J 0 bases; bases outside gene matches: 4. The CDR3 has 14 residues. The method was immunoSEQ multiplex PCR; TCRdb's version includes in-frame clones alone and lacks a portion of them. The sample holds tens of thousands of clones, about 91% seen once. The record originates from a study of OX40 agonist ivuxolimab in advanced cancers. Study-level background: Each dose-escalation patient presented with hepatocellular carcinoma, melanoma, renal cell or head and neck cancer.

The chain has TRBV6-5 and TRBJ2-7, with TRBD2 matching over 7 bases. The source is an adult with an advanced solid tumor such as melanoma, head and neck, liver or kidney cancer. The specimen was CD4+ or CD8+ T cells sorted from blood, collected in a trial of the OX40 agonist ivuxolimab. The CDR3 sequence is CASSRSGDSYEQYF. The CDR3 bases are TGTGCCAGCAGTCGGAGCGGGGACTCCTACGAGCAGTACTTC.